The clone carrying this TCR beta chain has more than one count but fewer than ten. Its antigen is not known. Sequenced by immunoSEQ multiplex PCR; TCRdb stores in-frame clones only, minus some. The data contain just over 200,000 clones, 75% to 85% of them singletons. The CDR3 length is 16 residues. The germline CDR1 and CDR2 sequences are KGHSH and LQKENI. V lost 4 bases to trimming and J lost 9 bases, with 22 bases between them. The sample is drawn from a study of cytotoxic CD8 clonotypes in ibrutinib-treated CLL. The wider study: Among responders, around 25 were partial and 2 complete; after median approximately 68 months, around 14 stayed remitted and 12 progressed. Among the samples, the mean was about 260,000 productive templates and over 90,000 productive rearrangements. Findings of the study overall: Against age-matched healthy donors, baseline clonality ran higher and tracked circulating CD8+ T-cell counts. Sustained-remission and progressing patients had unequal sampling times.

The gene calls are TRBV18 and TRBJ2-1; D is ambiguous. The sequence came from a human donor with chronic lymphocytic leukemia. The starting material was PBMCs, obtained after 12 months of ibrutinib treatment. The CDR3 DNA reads TGTGCCAGCTCACGGGAACGAGCCATCCAGCGATCTGAGCAGTTCTTC. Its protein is CASSRERAIQRSEQFF.